The source of this T cell receptor beta chain is a study of vaccination and CD4 T cells after COVID-19. Looking at the study overall: Investigators took post-vaccine samples a median approximately 73 days after dose two, within a range of 14 to 241. Study results and limitations: For convalescent patients, a median about 86% of reactive clones surfaced exclusively after vaccination.

The study sequenced cultured CD4+ T cell DNA using the Oncomine TCR Beta short-read assay. Using its own MiXCR run on the PCR reads, TCRdb lists one record per CDR3 protein. The table shows tens of thousands of distinct CDR3 sequences, with roughly 35% occurring only once. This CDR3 has 16 amino acids. Germline V lookup: CDR1 MDHEN, CDR2 SYDVKM. Noted time point: late sampling 161 to 241 days after vaccination in a few convalescent patients. The treatment: approximately 10-day PBMC culture with coronavirus spike peptide pools or control peptides (ViraFEST assay). ViraFEST used peptide pools to expand antigen-specific T cells and subsequently sequenced their TCRs. Upon completion of 9 to 10 days of culture, CD4+ T cells were isolated via negative selection. Concerning this clonotype: The antigen is undetermined. Mismatch with germline at one junction end may stem from a read error.

The source material was CD4+ T cells from blood, cultured in vitro, sampled about 7 months after SARS-CoV-2 vaccination. The V call is TRBV28, the J call TRBJ2-1, with 11 bases matching TRBD2. The TCR was taken from a human donor who had recovered from COVID-19. The CDR3 is CVSSRTSGRYVDEQFF. Written as DNA, the CDR3 is TGTGTCAGCAGTCGAACTAGCGGGAGATATGTCGATGAGCAGTTCTTC.